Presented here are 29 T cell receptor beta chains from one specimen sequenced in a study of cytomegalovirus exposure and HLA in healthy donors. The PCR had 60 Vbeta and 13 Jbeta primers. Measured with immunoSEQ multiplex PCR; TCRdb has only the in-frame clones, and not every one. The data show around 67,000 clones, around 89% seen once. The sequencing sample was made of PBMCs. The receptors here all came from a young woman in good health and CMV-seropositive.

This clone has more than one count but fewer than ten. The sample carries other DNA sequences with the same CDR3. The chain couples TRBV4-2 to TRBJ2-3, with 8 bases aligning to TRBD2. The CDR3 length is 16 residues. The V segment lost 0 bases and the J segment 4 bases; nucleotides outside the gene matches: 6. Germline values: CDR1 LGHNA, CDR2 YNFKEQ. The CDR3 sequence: CASSQELREGSDTQYF. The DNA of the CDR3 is TGTGCCAGCAGCCAAGAGCTCCGGGAGGGATCAGATACGCAGTATTTT.

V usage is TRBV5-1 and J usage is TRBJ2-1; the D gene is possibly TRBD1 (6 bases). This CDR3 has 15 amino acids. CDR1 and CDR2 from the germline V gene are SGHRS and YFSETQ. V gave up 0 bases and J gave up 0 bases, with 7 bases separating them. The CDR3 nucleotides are TGCGCCAGCAGCTTGGGACAGGCCTCCTACAATGAGCAGTTCTTC. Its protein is CASSLGQASYNEQFF.

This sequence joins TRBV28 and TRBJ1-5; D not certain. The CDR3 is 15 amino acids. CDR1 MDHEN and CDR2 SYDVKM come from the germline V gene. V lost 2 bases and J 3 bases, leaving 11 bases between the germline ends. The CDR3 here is CASSLGVRVNQPQHF. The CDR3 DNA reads TGTGCCAGCAGTTTAGGAGTTCGGGTCAATCAGCCCCAGCATTTT.

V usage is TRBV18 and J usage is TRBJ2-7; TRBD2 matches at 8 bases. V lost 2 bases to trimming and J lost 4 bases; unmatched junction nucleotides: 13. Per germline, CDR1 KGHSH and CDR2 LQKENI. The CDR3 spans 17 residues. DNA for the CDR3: TGTGCCAGCTCACCATCCTCTTTAGTAGCGGGAACTTACGAGCAGTACTTC. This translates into CASSPSSLVAGTYEQYF. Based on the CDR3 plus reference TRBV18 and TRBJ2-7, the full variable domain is NAGVMQNPRHLVRRRGQEARLRCSPMKGHSHVYWYRQLPEEGLKFMVYLQKENIIDESGMPKERFSAEFPKEGPSILRIQQVVRGDSAAYFCASSPSSLVAGTYEQYFGPGTRLTVT.

The CDR3 DNA reads as TGTGCCAGCAGCCCCCGGGAGACCAAAAACATTCAGTACTTC. This sequence encodes CASSPRETKNIQYF. This rearrangement joins TRBV7-2 to TRBJ2-4, with D possibly TRBD2 on 6 matching bases. V lost 5 bases and J lost 2, with 10 bases in between. The CDR3 spans 14 residues. CDR1 is SGHTA, CDR2 FQGNSA, per germline.

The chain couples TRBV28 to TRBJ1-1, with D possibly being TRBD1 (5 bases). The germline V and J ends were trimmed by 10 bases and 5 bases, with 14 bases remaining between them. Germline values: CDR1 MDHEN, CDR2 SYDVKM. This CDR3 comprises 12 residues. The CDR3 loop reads CATIQGYTEAFF. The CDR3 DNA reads TGTGCCACGATCCAGGGATATACTGAAGCTTTCTTT.

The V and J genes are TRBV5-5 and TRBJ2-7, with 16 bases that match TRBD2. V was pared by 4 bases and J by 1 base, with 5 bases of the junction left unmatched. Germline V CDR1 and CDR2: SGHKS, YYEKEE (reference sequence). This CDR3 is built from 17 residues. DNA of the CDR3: TGTGCCAGCAGCCCCGGGACTAGCGGGAGGGGGTCCTACGAGCAGTACTTC. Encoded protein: CASSPGTSGRGSYEQYF.

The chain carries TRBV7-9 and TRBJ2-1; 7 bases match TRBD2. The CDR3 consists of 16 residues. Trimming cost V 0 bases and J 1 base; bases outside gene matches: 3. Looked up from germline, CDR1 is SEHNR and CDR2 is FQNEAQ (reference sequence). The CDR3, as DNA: TGTGCCAGCAGCTTAGCGGGAGGGCGATCCTACAATGAGCAGTTCTTC. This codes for CASSLAGGRSYNEQFF.

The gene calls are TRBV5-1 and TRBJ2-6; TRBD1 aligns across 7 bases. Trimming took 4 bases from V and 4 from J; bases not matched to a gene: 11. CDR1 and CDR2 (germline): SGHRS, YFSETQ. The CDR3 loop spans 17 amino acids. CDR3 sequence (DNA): TGCGCCAGCAGCGAAGACAGGGTGTGGCGAGGGGCCAACGTCCTGACTTTC. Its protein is CASSEDRVWRGANVLTF.

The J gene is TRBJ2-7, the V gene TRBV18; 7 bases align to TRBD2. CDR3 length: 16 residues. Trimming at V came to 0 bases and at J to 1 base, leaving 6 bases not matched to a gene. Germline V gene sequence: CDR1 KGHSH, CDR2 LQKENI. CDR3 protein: CASSPPTSAGSYEQYF. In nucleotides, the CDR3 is TGTGCCAGCTCACCACCTACTAGCGCGGGATCCTACGAGCAGTACTTC.

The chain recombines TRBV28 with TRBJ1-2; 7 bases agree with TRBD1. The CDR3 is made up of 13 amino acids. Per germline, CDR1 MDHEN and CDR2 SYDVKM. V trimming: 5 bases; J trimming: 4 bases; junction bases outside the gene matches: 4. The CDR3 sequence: CASSQGGFYGYTF. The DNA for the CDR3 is TGTGCCAGCAGTCAGGGGGGATTCTATGGCTACACCTTC.

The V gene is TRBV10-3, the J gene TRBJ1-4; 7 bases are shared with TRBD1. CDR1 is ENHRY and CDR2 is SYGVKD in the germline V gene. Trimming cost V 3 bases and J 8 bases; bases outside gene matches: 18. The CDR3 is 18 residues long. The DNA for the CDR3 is TGTGCCATCAGTGATCCGCCATCCATTCCCGGGACAGAAGAAAAACTGTTTTTT. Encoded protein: CAISDPPSIPGTEEKLFF.

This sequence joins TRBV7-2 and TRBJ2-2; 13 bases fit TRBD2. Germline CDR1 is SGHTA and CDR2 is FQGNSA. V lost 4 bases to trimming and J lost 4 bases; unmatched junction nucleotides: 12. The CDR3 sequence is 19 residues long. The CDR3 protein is CASSSFPLAGGPGTGELFF. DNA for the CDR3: TGTGCCAGCAGCTCCTTCCCACTAGCGGGAGGGCCGGGCACCGGGGAGCTGTTTTTT.

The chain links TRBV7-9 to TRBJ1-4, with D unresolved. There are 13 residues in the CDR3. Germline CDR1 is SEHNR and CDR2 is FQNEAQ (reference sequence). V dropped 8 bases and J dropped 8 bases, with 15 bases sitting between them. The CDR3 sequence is CASGQDRREKLFF. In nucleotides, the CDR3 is TGTGCCAGCGGTCAGGACCGGAGGGAAAAACTGTTTTTT.

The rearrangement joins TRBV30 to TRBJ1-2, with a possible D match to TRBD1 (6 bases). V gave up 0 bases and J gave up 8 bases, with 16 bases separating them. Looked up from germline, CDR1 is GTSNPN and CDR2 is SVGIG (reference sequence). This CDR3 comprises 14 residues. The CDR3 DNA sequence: TGTGCCTGGAGTGTGGGGCAGGGGATTGGAGGCTACACCTTC. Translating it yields CAWSVGQGIGGYTF.

The CDR3, as DNA: TGTGCCAGTAGTATCCGGACAGACAATGAGCAGTTCTTC. Amino acid sequence: CASSIRTDNEQFF. The chain has TRBV19 and TRBJ2-1; D is possibly TRBD1 (6 bases). V lost 3 bases and J 5 bases, leaving 8 bases between the germline ends. The CDR3 contains 13 residues. CDR1 is LNHDA, CDR2 SQIVND, per germline (reference sequence).

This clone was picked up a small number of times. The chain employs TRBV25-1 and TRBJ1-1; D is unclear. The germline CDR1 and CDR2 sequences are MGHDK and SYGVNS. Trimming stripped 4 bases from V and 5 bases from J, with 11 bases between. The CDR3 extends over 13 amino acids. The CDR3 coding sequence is TGTGCCAGCAGTGTCTGGAGTGGAACTGAAGCTTTCTTT. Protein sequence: CASSVWSGTEAFF.

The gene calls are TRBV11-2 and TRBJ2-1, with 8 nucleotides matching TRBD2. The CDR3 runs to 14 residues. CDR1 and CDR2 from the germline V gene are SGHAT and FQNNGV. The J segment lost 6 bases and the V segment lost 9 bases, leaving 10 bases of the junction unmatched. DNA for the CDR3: TGTGCCAGTTATTCCGGGAGGGCCTTCAATGAGCAGTTCTTC. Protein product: CASYSGRAFNEQFF.

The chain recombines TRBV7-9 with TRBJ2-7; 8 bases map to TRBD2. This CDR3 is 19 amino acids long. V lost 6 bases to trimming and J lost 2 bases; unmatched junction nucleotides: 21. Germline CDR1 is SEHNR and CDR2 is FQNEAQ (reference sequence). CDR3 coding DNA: TGTGCCAGCAGTCCCCCGGCGCACAGGAAACTAGCGGAGCCCTACGAGCAGTACTTC. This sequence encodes CASSPPAHRKLAEPYEQYF.

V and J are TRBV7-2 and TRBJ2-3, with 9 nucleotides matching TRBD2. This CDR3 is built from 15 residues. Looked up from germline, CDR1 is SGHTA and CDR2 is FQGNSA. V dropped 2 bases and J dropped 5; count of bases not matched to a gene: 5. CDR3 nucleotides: TGTGCCAGCAGCTTATTGTCAGCGGGAGGAGATACGCAGTATTTT. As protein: CASSLLSAGGDTQYF.

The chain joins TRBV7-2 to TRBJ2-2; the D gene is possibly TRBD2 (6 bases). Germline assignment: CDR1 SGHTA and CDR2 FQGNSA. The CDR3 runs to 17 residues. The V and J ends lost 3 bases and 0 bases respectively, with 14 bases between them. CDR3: CASSFRGSSPNTGELFF. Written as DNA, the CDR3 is TGTGCCAGCAGCTTTCGGGGGAGCTCCCCGAACACCGGGGAGCTGTTTTTT.

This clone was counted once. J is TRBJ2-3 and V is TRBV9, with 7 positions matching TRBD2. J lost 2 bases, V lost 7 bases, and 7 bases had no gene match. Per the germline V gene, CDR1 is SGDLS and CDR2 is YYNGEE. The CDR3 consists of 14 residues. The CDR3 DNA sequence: TGTGCCAGCGCGGAGCGGGGAACCACAGATACGCAGTATTTT. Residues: CASAERGTTDTQYF.

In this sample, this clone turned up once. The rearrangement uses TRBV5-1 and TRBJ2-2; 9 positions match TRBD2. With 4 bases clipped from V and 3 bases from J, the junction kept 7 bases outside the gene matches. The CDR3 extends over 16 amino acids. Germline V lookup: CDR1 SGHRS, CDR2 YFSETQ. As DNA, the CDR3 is TGCGCCAGCAGCCTAGGGCTAGCGGGGTACACCGGGGAGCTGTTTTTT. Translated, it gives CASSLGLAGYTGELFF.

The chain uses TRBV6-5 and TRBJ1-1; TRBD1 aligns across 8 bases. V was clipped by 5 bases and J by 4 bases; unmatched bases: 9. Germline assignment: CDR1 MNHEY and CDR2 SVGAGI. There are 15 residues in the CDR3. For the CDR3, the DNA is TGTGCCAGCAGTGCTTCAATCACAGGGGGCACTGAAGCTTTCTTT. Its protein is CASSASITGGTEAFF.

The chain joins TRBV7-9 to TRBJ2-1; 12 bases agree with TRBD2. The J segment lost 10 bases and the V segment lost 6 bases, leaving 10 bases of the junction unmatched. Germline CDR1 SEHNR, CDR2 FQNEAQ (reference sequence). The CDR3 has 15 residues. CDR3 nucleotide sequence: TGTGCCAGCAGTTCTAGCGGGAGGGCCCTGGGGGAGCAGTTCTTC. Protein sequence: CASSSSGRALGEQFF.

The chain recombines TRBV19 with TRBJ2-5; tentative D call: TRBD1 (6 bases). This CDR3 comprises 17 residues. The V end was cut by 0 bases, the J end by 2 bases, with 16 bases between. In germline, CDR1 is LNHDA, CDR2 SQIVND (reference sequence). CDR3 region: CASSIDLPGRGQETQYF. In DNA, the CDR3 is TGTGCCAGTAGTATAGATCTTCCGGGCAGGGGACAAGAGACCCAGTACTTC. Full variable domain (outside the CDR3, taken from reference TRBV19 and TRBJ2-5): DGGITQSPKYLFRKEGQNVTLSCEQNLNHDAMYWYRQDPGQGLRLIYYSQIVNDFQKGDIAEGYSVSREKKESFPLTVTSAQKNPTAFYLCASSIDLPGRGQETQYFGPGTRLLVL.

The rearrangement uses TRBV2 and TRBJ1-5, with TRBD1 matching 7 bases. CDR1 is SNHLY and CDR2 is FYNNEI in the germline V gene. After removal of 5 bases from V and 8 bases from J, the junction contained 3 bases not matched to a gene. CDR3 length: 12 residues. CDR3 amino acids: CASSLTGEPQHF. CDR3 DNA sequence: TGTGCCAGCAGTCTTACAGGGGAGCCCCAGCATTTT.

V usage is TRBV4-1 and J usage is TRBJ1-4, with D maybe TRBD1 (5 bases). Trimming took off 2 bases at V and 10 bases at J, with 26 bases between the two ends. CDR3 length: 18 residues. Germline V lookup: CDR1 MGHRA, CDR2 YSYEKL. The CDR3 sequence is CASSQFLGTTSPLGKLFF. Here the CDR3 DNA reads TGCGCCAGCAGCCAATTTCTTGGGACTACCAGTCCCCTTGGAAAACTGTTTTTT.

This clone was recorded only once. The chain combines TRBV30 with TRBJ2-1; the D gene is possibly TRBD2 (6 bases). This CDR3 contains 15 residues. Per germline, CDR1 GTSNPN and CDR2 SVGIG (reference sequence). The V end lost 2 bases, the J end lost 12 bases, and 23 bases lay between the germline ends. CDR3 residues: CAWSRPDKLAGRQFF. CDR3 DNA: TGTGCCTGGAGTAGGCCGGACAAACTAGCAGGGCGGCAGTTCTTC.